The 19 T cell receptor beta chains in this list originate from one sample, sequenced in a study (dated by TCRdb to 2014 to 2015). Library prep was done by 5' RACE. The reads were generated on an Illumina MiSeq. TCRdb cleaned the public reads at Q25 with fastp, built clones with MiXCR and kept in-frame beta chains. Duplicate CDR3 protein sequences are folded into a single record with the most common DNA and genes. This sample holds roughly 69,000 distinct CDR3 sequences; roughly 22% were observed only once. The ten top clones hold just under 3% of the sample. Sequencing was carried out using memory CD4+ T cells sorted from a lymph node. The cell subset or site tag for this specimen amounts to: memory CD4+ T cells, CD4+CD45RO+CD25-. All receptors derive from a female donor with breast cancer.

The J gene is TRBJ2-7, the V gene TRBV5-1; 7 bases agree with TRBD1. There are 14 residues in the CDR3. CDR1 is SGHRS, CDR2 YFSETQ, per germline. Germline trimming cut 4 bases from V and 2 bases from J; bases unmatched to any gene: 6. CDR3 coding DNA: TGCGCCAGCAGCCCTAGACAGGGCGCCTACGAGCAGTACTTC. Residues: CASSPRQGAYEQYF.

This clonotype was observed a few times. The V call is TRBV6-6, the J call TRBJ1-5; 8 nucleotides agree with TRBD1. With 6 bases clipped from V and 7 bases from J, the junction kept 8 bases outside the gene matches. The CDR3 covers 14 residues. Germline CDR1 is MNHNY and CDR2 is SVGAGI (reference sequence). CDR3 sequence reads: CASRTTGGRQPQHF. The CDR3 coding sequence is TGTGCCAGCAGGACTACAGGGGGACGACAGCCCCAGCATTTT.

This clonotype occurred a few times. The chain links TRBV2 to TRBJ1-1; 7 positions match TRBD1. This CDR3 region has 12 residues. Trimming at V came to 8 bases and at J to 6 bases, leaving 6 bases not matched to a gene. CDR1 is SNHLY, CDR2 FYNNEI, per germline. CDR3 nucleotides: TGTGCCAGCGACAGGGAGCTCTCTGAAGCTTTCTTT. Translated, it gives CASDRELSEAFF.

This clonotype has only a few counts. This chain joins TRBV5-1 and TRBJ1-1; D call uncertain. The CDR3 is 13 amino acids. Germline V gives CDR1 SGHRS, CDR2 YFSETQ. Trimming took 0 bases from V and 3 from J, leaving 6 bases between them. CDR3 residues: CASSLEAYTEAFF. The CDR3 DNA reads TGCGCCAGCAGCTTGGAAGCATACACTGAAGCTTTCTTT.

V and J are TRBV28 and TRBJ2-1; 8 bases align to TRBD2. The CDR3 contains 14 residues. V lost 5 bases and J lost 7; bases outside the gene matches: 7. The germline V gene encodes CDR1 MDHEN and CDR2 SYDVKM. This CDR3 reads CASSPAGTRNEQFF. The CDR3 DNA is TGTGCCAGCAGTCCCGCCGGGACTAGGAATGAGCAGTTCTTC.

CDR3 amino acids: CASSSTDLYGYTF. The DNA of the CDR3 is TGTGCCAGCAGCTCGACGGACCTCTATGGCTACACCTTC. This chain links TRBV6-1 with TRBJ1-2, with no clear D. The germline V gene has CDR1 MNHNS and CDR2 SASEGT. This CDR3 is 13 amino acids long. Trimming pared 6 bases from V and 4 bases from J, leaving 12 bases between.

This clonotype was seen only a few times. The V gene is TRBV7-6, the J gene TRBJ2-7, with 9 bases aligning to TRBD1. Germline CDR1 SGHVS, CDR2 FNYEAQ. V lost 1 base to trimming and J lost 0 bases; unmatched junction nucleotides: 4. This CDR3 has 16 amino acids. The CDR3 protein is CASSLGGTGLSYEQYF. Here the CDR3 DNA reads TGTGCCAGCAGCTTAGGGGGGACAGGGCTCTCCTACGAGCAGTACTTC.

This clonotype was recorded at least ten times. V gene TRBV28 combines with J gene TRBJ2-5; weak D call: TRBD2 (7 bases). CDR1 and CDR2 from the germline V gene are MDHEN and SYDVKM. The length of the CDR3 is 13 residues. V lost 8 bases and J 5 bases, leaving 15 bases between the germline ends. This chain's CDR3 is CASGKGGGETQYF. The CDR3 nucleotides are TGTGCCAGCGGCAAAGGGGGAGGGGAGACCCAGTACTTC.

Notes on this clonotype: A junction boundary mismatches the germline segment, possibly from a read error. The rearrangement links TRBV20-1 to TRBJ2-1; possible D gene TRBD1, 6 bases. CDR1 and CDR2 from the germline V gene are DFQATT and SNEGSKA (reference sequence). The CDR3 is made up of 11 amino acids. The CDR3 loop reads CSATGDNVQFF. The CDR3 nucleotides are TGCAGTGCCACTGGGGACAATGTGCAGTTCTTC.

The chain couples TRBV18 to TRBJ1-6; the D gene is possibly TRBD1 (5 bases). This CDR3 has 14 residues. Germline loops: CDR1 KGHSH, CDR2 LQKENI. Trimming cost V 6 bases and J 9 bases, with 15 bases left between them. The CDR3 region is CASSRDSRASPLHF. The CDR3 DNA reads as TGTGCCAGCTCCCGGGACTCCCGAGCTTCACCCCTCCACTTT.

The table lists this clonotype with many counts. The V and J genes are TRBV3-1 and TRBJ2-5; D possibly corresponds to TRBD1 (6 bases). Deletions cut 1 base from V and 2 bases from J, with 20 bases between. CDR3 length equals 18 residues. Looked up from germline, CDR1 is LGHDT and CDR2 is YNNKEL (reference sequence). The CDR3 reads CASSQALPGGSSQETQYF. Written as DNA, the CDR3 is TGTGCCAGCAGCCAAGCTCTCCCTGGGGGCTCATCGCAAGAGACCCAGTACTTC.

Points on this clonotype: Just one base apart from a much larger clone, this may be a read error. The CDR3 carries no conserved terminal phenylalanine or tryptophan, so it likely arises from a read error. The rearrangement links TRBV7-3 to TRBJ2-2, with a possible D match to TRBD1 (7 bases). The CDR3 contains 15 residues. Germline CDR1 is SGHTA and CDR2 is FQGTGA. Trimming left V 5 bases short and J 5 bases short, with 15 bases between. This chain's CDR3 is CASSPQGGETGELFS. CDR3 nucleotides: TGTGCCAGCAGCCCCCAGGGGGGTGAAACCGGGGAGCTGTTTTCT.

The CDR3 here is CASSLFATSGYEQYF. CDR3 DNA sequence: TGTGCCAGCAGCTTATTCGCGACTAGCGGCTACGAGCAGTACTTC. V and J are TRBV11-3 and TRBJ2-7, with 9 positions matching TRBD2. The CDR3 runs to 15 residues. Per the germline V gene, CDR1 is SGHNT and CDR2 is YENEEA. With 2 bases clipped from V and 3 bases from J, the junction kept 5 bases outside the gene matches.

The gene calls are TRBV6-1 and TRBJ1-1; no reliable D call. V gave up 6 bases and J gave up 10 bases, with 12 bases separating them. Per the germline V gene, CDR1 is MNHNS and CDR2 is SASEGT. CDR3 length equals 11 residues. The CDR3 is CASSLKVGAFF. The CDR3 region has the DNA TGTGCCAGCAGCCTCAAGGTGGGAGCTTTCTTT.

Of note for this clonotype: Possible read error: a much larger clone is one base away. The chain employs TRBV7-2 and TRBJ1-2, with D uncertain. This CDR3 has 13 residues. Germline V CDR1 and CDR2: SGHTA, FQGNSA. V lost 5 bases and J lost 2, with 9 bases in between. CDR3 loop: CASSVRRNYGYTF. In DNA, the CDR3 is TGTGCCAGCAGCGTCCGACGGAACTATGGCTACACCTTC.

This clonotype was found a few times. J is TRBJ2-7 and V is TRBV6-5; D may match TRBD1 or TRBD2 (6 bases each). V was pared by 0 bases and J by 0 bases, with 12 bases between. CDR1 and CDR2 (germline): MNHEY, SVGAGI. This CDR3 is 16 amino acids long. CDR3 bases: TGTGCCAGCAGTTACTCGGGTCGGGGGCACTCCTACGAGCAGTACTTC. This encodes CASSYSGRGHSYEQYF.

The V call is TRBV29-1, the J call TRBJ1-1; perhaps TRBD1 as D (5 bases). Trimming cost V 5 bases and J 7 bases, with 14 bases left between them. The CDR3 length is 12 residues. Germline V CDR1 and CDR2: SQVTM, ANQGSEA. CDR3: CSVSQGNYEAFF. Written as DNA, the CDR3 is TGCAGCGTTTCCCAGGGTAATTATGAAGCTTTCTTT.

As to this clonotype: One base away lies a much larger clone, so this may be a sequencing read error. The chain couples TRBV7-6 to TRBJ2-2; D may be TRBD2 (5 bases). The CDR3 is made up of 13 amino acids. Germline CDR1 and CDR2: SGHVS and FNYEAQ. CDR3: CASSSRNTGELYF. Here the CDR3 DNA reads TGTGCCAGCAGCTCTAGGAACACCGGGGAGCTGTATTTT.

The V gene is TRBV28, the J gene TRBJ1-4; no clear D. Germline CDR1 reads MDHEN; CDR2 reads SYDVKM. This CDR3 is built from 15 residues. V was trimmed by 1 base and J by 4 bases, leaving 10 bases between them. The CDR3 is CASSLSQTGNEKLFF. CDR3 DNA: TGTGCCAGCAGTTTATCCCAAACTGGTAATGAAAAACTGTTTTTT. The whole variable domain, filled in from reference TRBV28 and TRBJ1-4, reads DVKVTQSSRYLVKRTGEKVFLECVQDMDHENMFWYRQDPGLGLRLIYFSYDVKMKEKGDIPEGYSVSREKKERFSLILESASTNQTSMYLCASSLSQTGNEKLFFGSGTQLSVL.